This T cell receptor beta chain derives from a study of identical twins. General study results and limits: Models underestimated TCR alpha sharing (out-of-frame) in monozygotic twins.

TCRdb reprocessed the 5' RACE reads via MiXCR and lists one record per CDR3 protein. The table records 1.5 million to 2 million distinct CDR3 sequences, around a third of them present only once. In germline, CDR1 is KGHDR, CDR2 SFDVKD. This CDR3 is 16 amino acids long. As concerns this clonotype: Its antigen is currently unknown.

The J gene is TRBJ2-4, the V gene TRBV24-1; the D gene is possibly TRBD2 (5 bases). TRBJ2-5 matches the DNA end more closely, so the J call is doubtful. The clonotype was recovered from a newborn girl in good health. The sample consisted of cord blood. As DNA, the CDR3 is TGTGCCACCAGTGATTTAAAGTTTGCGGGCCAAGAGACCCAGTACTTC. Amino acid sequence: CATSDLKFAGQETQYF.